The present TCR beta chain was sequenced within a study of blood T cell repertoires in COVID-19. Per germline, CDR1 SGHTA and CDR2 FQGNSA. After removal of 5 bases from V and 2 bases from J, the junction contained 5 bases not matched to a gene. The CDR3 is made up of 15 amino acids. The method was immunoSEQ multiplex PCR; TCRdb's version includes in-frame clones alone and lacks a portion of them. The sample yields 68,000 or so clones, roughly 86% seen once. This receptor was obtained from a man in his forties or fifties with acute or convalescent COVID-19. Specimen: peripheral blood. This chain links TRBV7-2 with TRBJ1-5, with 8 bases fitting TRBD1. This CDR3 is CASSLGQGRNQPQHF. The CDR3 DNA reads TGTGCCAGCAGCCTCGGACAGGGTCGCAATCAGCCCCAGCATTTT.